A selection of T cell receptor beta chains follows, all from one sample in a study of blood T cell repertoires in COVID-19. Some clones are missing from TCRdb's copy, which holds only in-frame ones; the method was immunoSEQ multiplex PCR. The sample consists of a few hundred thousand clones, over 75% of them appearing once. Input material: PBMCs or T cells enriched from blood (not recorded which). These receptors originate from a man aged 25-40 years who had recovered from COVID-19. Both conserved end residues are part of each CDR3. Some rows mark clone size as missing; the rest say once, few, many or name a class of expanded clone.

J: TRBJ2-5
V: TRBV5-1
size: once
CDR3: CASSTGQQQETQYF

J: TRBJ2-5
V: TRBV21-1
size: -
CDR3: CASSKTGGLETQYF

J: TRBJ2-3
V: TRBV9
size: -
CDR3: CASSAGSTDTQYF

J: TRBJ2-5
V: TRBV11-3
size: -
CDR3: CASSLALKETQYF

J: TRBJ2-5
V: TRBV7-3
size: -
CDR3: CASSPGLAGETQYF

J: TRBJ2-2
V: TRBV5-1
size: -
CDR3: CASSQDFPANTGELFF

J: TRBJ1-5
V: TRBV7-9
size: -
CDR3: CASSLSAGDSNQPQHF

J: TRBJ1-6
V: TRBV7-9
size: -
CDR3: CASSLRQGDSPLHF

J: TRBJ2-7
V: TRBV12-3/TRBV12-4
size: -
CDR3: CASSPQGYEQYF

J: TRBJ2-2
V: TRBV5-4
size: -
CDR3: CASSLEGQGRLRELFF

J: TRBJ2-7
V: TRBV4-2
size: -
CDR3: CASSQEWQGASYEQYF

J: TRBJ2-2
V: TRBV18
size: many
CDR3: CASSPPNRFANTGELFF

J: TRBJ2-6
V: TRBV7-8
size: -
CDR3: CASSLYGANVLTF

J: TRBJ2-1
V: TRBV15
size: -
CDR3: CATSRGRLGIWNEQFF

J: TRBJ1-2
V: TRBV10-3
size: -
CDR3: CAMRTPNYGYTF

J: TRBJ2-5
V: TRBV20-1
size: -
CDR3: CSASKLVYETQYF

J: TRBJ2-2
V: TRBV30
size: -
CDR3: CAWSVLRGANTGELFF

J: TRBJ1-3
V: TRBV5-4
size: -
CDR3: CASSLDARGLIGNTIYF

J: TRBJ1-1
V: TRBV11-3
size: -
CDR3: CASSFQVNTEAFF

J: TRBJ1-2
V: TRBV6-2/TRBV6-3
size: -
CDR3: CASSYHRDGYTF

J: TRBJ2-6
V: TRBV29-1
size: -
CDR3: CSVETAGETSGANVLTF

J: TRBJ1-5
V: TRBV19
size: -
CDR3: CATEALVGGQPQHF

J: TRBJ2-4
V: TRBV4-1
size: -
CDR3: CASSQDLLGQGIKNIQYF

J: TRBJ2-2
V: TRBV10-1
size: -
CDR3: CASRSRDRVDDTGELFF

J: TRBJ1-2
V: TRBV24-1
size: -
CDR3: CATSENRDSNGYTF

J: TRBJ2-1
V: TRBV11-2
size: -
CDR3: CASSLALAGYYNEQFF

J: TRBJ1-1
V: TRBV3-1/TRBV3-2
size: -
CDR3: CASSQERTGTWNTEAFF

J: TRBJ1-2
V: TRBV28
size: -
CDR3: CASSSFRVRGYTF

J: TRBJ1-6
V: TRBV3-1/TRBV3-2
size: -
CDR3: CASSQSRTGSNSPLHF

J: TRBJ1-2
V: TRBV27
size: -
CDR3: CASSQTRAGHDDYGYTF

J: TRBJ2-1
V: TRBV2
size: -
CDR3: CASTRASYNEQFF

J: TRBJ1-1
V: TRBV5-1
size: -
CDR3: CASSWGQENTEAFF

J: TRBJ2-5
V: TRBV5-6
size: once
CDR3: CASSFRASGRRETQYF

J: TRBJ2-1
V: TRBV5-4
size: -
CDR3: CASSSGGDRGYNEQFF

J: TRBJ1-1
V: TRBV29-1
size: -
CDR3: CSAYLQTGGTEAFF

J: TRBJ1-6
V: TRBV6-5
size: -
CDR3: CASSYSIREFPLHF

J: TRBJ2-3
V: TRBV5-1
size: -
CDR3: CASSALKWTGPADTQYF

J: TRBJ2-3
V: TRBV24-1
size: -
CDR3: CATSDLQAGVDTQYF

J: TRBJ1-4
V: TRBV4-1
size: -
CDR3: CASSQDLGPRGEKLFF

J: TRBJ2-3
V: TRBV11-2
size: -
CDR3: CASSSHQQTDTQYF

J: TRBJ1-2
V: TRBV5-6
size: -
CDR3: CASSSVPVRNYGYTF

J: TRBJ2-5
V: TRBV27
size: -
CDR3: CASSFGVDRVETQYF

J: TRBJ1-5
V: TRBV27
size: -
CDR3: CASKTGDQPQHF

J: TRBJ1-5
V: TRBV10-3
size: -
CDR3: CAISESGQNNQPQHF

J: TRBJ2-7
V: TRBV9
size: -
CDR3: CASSVTGGYEQYF

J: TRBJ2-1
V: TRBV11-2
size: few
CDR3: CASSLYGPYNEQFF

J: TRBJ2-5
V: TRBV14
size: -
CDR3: CASSQDVRLAGEETQYF

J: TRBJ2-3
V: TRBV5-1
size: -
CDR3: CASSRRLAASTDTQYF

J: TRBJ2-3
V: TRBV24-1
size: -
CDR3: CATSGSSGRSTDTQYF

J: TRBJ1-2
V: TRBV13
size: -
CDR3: CASSLGPATGENYGYTF

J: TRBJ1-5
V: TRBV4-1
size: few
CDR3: CASSQDGQINQPQHF

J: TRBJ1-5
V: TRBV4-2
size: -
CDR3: CASSQGREDNQPQHF

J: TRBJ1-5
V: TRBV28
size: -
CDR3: CASSFSSMDRGSEPQHF

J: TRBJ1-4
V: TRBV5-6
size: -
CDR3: CASSLEDRGNEKLFF

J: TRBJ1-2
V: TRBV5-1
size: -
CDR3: CASSFGTGSSYTF

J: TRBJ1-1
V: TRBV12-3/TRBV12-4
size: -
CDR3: CASSLARVAEAFF

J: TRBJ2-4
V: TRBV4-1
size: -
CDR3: CASSHLLGVANIQYF

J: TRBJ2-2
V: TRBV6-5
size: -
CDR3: CASVAGANTGELFF

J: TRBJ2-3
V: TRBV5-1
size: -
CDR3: CASARTSPSTDTQYF